This entry lists 18 T cell receptor beta chains sequenced from one sample in a study of T cell repertoires in cytomegalovirus infection (dated by TCRdb to about 2019). The sequencer was an Illumina HiSeq 1500. The public reads were quality trimmed at Q25 with fastp and then assembled into clones with MiXCR by TCRdb, keeping productive beta chains. Rows with a matching CDR3 protein are joined into one entry that keeps the most common DNA and genes. Within this sample are approximately 290,000 distinct CDR3 sequences, with under 30% of them counted one time only. The top ten clones comprise 14% of the sample. Sequenced sample: PBMCs. These receptors all stem from a human donor in good health (CMV status not recorded). Some clones in this sample may be carry-over from other donors' samples.

V and J are TRBV14 and TRBJ2-7; the match to TRBD2 covers 8 bases. The CDR3 consists of 15 residues. J was trimmed by 3 bases and V by 4 bases; bases with no gene match: 8. Germline CDR1 and CDR2: SGHDN and FVKESK. The CDR3 nucleotides read TGTGCCAGCAGCCGTGGGCTAGCGGGCTTCTACGAGCAGTACTTC. Translation gives CASSRGLAGFYEQYF. The whole variable domain, remainder taken from reference TRBV14 and TRBJ2-7, is EAGVTQFPSHSVIEKGQTVTLRCDPISGHDNLYWYRRVMGKEIKFLLHFVKESKQDESGMPNNRFLAERTGGTYSTLKVQPAELEDSGVYFCASSRGLAGFYEQYFGPGTRLTVT.

This clonotype was detected a few times. The rearrangement uses TRBV30 and TRBJ2-6; weak D call: TRBD2 (7 bases). The CDR3 consists of 16 residues. V was pared by 0 bases and J by 4 bases, with 13 bases between. Germline lookup yields CDR1 GTSNPN and CDR2 SVGIG (reference sequence). CDR3 DNA sequence: TGTGCCTGGAGTGTACGGGGGGCGAAGGGGGCCAACGTCCTGACTTTC. This encodes CAWSVRGAKGANVLTF.

This chain joins TRBV3-1 and TRBJ2-7; no reliable D call. V lost 2 bases and J lost 0, with 2 bases in between. The germline gives CDR1 LGHDT, CDR2 YNNKEL (reference sequence). The CDR3 extends over 12 amino acids. CDR3 in amino acids: CASSQLSYEQYF. The CDR3 DNA reads TGTGCCAGCAGCCAACTCTCCTACGAGCAGTACTTC.

This clonotype showed up just a few times. The chain has TRBV11-2 and TRBJ2-7; D may correspond to TRBD1 or TRBD2 (5 bases each). This CDR3 region has 14 residues. Germline values: CDR1 SGHAT, CDR2 FQNNGV. With 5 bases removed from V and 4 bases from J, the gap between germline ends came to 15 bases. CDR3 nucleotides: TGTGCCAGCAGCCAGGCAGGGACCAAATACGAGCAGTACTTC. Residues: CASSQAGTKYEQYF.

The chain uses TRBV2 and TRBJ2-3, with D perhaps TRBD2 (6 bases). Germline-derived CDR1 and CDR2 are SNHLY and FYNNEI. V was cut by 7 bases and J by 4 bases, with 9 bases left in between. This CDR3 comprises 12 residues. In DNA form, the CDR3 reads TGTGCCAGCACGGAGGGGTCAGATACGCAGTATTTT. This translates into CASTEGSDTQYF.

The chain employs TRBV29-1 and TRBJ2-3; D remains ambiguous. The CDR3 has 13 amino acids. V gave up 2 bases and J gave up 4 bases, with 10 bases separating them. The germline V gene has CDR1 SQVTM and CDR2 ANQGSEA. The CDR3, as DNA: TGCAGCGTTGAATCGGGTCGGGCAGATACGCAGTATTTT. This encodes CSVESGRADTQYF.

The sample holds a few counts of this clonotype. The chain carries TRBV28 and TRBJ2-7; 8 bases line up with TRBD1. Unmatched junction bases numbered 12, after V lost 6 bases and J lost 5 bases. The CDR3 loop spans 15 amino acids. Looked up from germline, CDR1 is MDHEN and CDR2 is SYDVKM. CDR3 bases: TGTGCCAGCAGAACTGCAGGGGGCCTCCTTCACGAGCAGTACTTC. Amino acid sequence: CASRTAGGLLHEQYF.

The table lists this clonotype with a few counts. This chain joins TRBV4-2 and TRBJ2-2; TRBD1 is a possible D gene (5 bases). This CDR3 contains 15 residues. V lost 0 bases and J 6 bases, leaving 11 bases between the germline ends. From germline, CDR1 is LGHNA and CDR2 YNFKEQ. The CDR3 DNA sequence: TGTGCCAGCAGCCAAGATAGGGGCCAACCCGGGGAGCTGTTTTTT. Its translation: CASSQDRGQPGELFF.

The genes are TRBV5-6 and TRBJ1-4; D remains unclear. The germline CDR1 and CDR2 sequences are SGHDT and YYEEEE. The CDR3 runs 15 residues. Trimming took off 4 bases at V and 8 bases at J, with 18 bases between the two ends. The CDR3 is CASSRGPSGREKLFF. CDR3 coding DNA: TGTGCCAGCAGCCGAGGGCCCTCGGGGAGGGAAAAACTGTTTTTT.

This clonotype was recorded a few times. This sequence joins TRBV29-1 and TRBJ1-1; D unresolved. CDR3 length: 12 amino acids. Germline V lookup: CDR1 SQVTM, CDR2 ANQGSEA. V dropped 4 bases and J dropped 6 bases, with 12 bases sitting between them. CDR3 sequence reads: CSVGLEDAEAFF. The CDR3 bases are TGCAGCGTTGGATTGGAGGACGCTGAAGCTTTCTTT.

J is TRBJ2-7 and V is TRBV19, with TRBD2 as a possible D gene (5 bases). V lost 4 bases, J lost 3 bases, and 10 bases lay in between. Germline V gene sequence: CDR1 LNHDA, CDR2 SQIVND (reference sequence). The CDR3 loop spans 13 amino acids. The CDR3, as DNA: TGTGCCAGTAGTACAACTAGTTTCTACGAGCAGTACTTC. It codes for CASSTTSFYEQYF.

This chain links TRBV19 with TRBJ2-5, with D possibly TRBD1 on 6 matching bases. The CDR3 spans 13 residues. Per germline, CDR1 LNHDA and CDR2 SQIVND (reference sequence). Trimming took 5 bases from V and 3 from J, leaving 10 bases between them. CDR3 in DNA: TGTGCCAGTAGTCCGTGGACAGAAGAGACCCAGTACTTC. Amino acids: CASSPWTEETQYF.

The chain links TRBV20-1 to TRBJ1-6; weak D call: TRBD1 (6 bases). Trimming pared 2 bases from V and 10 bases from J, leaving 12 bases between. The germline CDR1 and CDR2 sequences are DFQATT and SNEGSKA (reference sequence). The CDR3 has 13 amino acids. The CDR3 region has the DNA TGCAGTGCTAGAAAAGACAGGTTCTCACCCCTCCACTTT. This gives the protein CSARKDRFSPLHF.

This clonotype has at least ten counts. The chain links TRBV28 to TRBJ1-2, with D perhaps matching TRBD1 (5 bases). The V end lost 5 bases, the J end lost 6 bases, and 13 bases lay between the germline ends. This CDR3 contains 13 residues. CDR1 and CDR2 (germline): MDHEN, SYDVKM. CDR3 protein: CASSPGPGNGYTF. The CDR3 DNA reads TGTGCCAGCAGTCCCGGACCAGGGAATGGCTACACCTTC.

V is TRBV25-1 and J is TRBJ1-2, with D possibly matching TRBD1 (6 bases). Germline loops: CDR1 MGHDK, CDR2 SYGVNS. The CDR3 loop spans 14 amino acids. Between the trimmed V and J ends, which lost 2 bases and 4 bases, there was a span of 11 bases. CDR3 region: CASSEQGQLYGYTF. The CDR3 nucleotides read TGTGCCAGCAGTGAACAAGGACAGCTCTATGGCTACACCTTC.

The genes are TRBV29-1 and TRBJ2-3; TRBD2 agrees at 8 bases. With 4 bases clipped from V and 7 bases from J, the junction kept 4 bases outside the gene matches. Germline CDR1 SQVTM, CDR2 ANQGSEA. CDR3 length: 12 amino acids. In nucleotides, the CDR3 is TGCAGCGTTGGAGCGGGAGTGAATACGCAGTATTTT. It is translated as CSVGAGVNTQYF.

In nucleotides, the CDR3 is TGCAGCGTTGGGGCCCGGCAGGGTCTACCTGAAGCTTTCTTT. It specifies CSVGARQGLPEAFF. V is TRBV29-1 and J is TRBJ1-1; D might be TRBD1 (5 bases). With 4 bases removed from V and 6 bases from J, the gap between germline ends came to 18 bases. The CDR3 loop spans 14 amino acids. Per germline, CDR1 SQVTM and CDR2 ANQGSEA.

This chain uses TRBV29-1 with TRBJ2-7, with 10 nucleotides matching TRBD2. The V and J ends lost 6 bases and 4 bases, in that order; junction bases with no gene match: 6. The CDR3 totals 13 residues. Germline V CDR1 and CDR2: SQVTM, ANQGSEA. CDR3 residues: CSVIAGGKYEQYF. The CDR3 DNA reads TGCAGCGTCATAGCGGGAGGAAAGTACGAGCAGTACTTC.